These 25 T cell receptor beta chains were all obtained from the same sample, sequenced in a study of shared clonotypes between healthy human individuals. Some clones are missing from TCRdb's copy, which holds only in-frame ones; the method was immunoSEQ multiplex PCR. The sample records 2 million to 2.5 million clones, approximately 94% being singletons. The naive CD8 fraction comprised CD45RO-negative cells positively selected for CCR7 and excluded terminally differentiated effector memory CD45RA+ cells. The sequencing input was naive CD8+ T cells from PBMCs. The receptors were gathered from a man between 18 and 35 years old in good health. Some clones in this sample may be carry-over from other donors' samples.

This rearrangement joins TRBV15 to TRBJ2-7, with D possibly TRBD2 on 5 matching bases. The ends were cut back, 0 bases at V and 0 bases at J, with 12 bases in the middle. The germline CDR1 and CDR2 sequences are LNHNV and YYDKDF (reference sequence). This CDR3 has 16 amino acids. The CDR3 here is CATSRDSTLASYEQYF. The CDR3 bases are TGTGCCACCAGCAGAGATAGTACCCTAGCCTCCTACGAGCAGTACTTC.

With respect to this clone: Other nucleotide sequences from this sample produce the same CDR3. This chain joins TRBV28 and TRBJ1-5; a possible D gene is TRBD1 (5 bases). There are 14 residues in the CDR3. The V gene lost 2 bases and the J gene lost 3 bases, with 8 bases spanning the gap. Per germline, CDR1 MDHEN and CDR2 SYDVKM. The CDR3 loop is CASSLRGANQPQHF. For the CDR3, the DNA is TGTGCCAGCAGTTTAAGGGGAGCCAATCAGCCCCAGCATTTT.

V gene TRBV4-3 combines with J gene TRBJ1-2, with 7 positions matching TRBD1. V lost 0 bases, J lost 5 bases, and 9 bases stayed unmatched. From germline, CDR1 is LGHNA and CDR2 YSLEER. The length of the CDR3 is 16 residues. The CDR3 DNA is TGCGCCAGCAGCCAAGATCGGGGACAGCCTCTTTATGGCTACACCTTC. Its protein product is CASSQDRGQPLYGYTF.

V usage is TRBV15 and J usage is TRBJ2-4; unclear D gene. The CDR3 length is 9 residues. V was pared by 8 bases and J by 8 bases, with 4 bases between. The V gene's germline CDR1 is LNHNV and CDR2 YYDKDF (reference sequence). CDR3 DNA: TGTGCCACCTGGCACATTCAGTACTTC. This encodes CATWHIQYF.

The chain carries TRBV30 and TRBJ1-2; no clear D. The V end was cut by 2 bases, the J end by 3 bases, with 16 bases between. Germline CDR1 reads GTSNPN; CDR2 reads SVGIG (reference sequence). The CDR3 has 15 amino acids. CDR3 loop: CAWSPLDWTDYGYTF. The CDR3 DNA reads TGTGCCTGGAGTCCACTGGACTGGACCGACTATGGCTACACCTTC.

The rearrangement joins TRBV7-9 to TRBJ2-7; D is undetermined. This CDR3 is 13 amino acids long. Trimming removed 2 bases at V and 1 base at J, with 6 bases between. The germline V gene has CDR1 SEHNR and CDR2 FQNEAQ (reference sequence). The CDR3: CASSLLLSYEQYF. As DNA, the CDR3 is TGTGCCAGCAGCTTATTACTGTCCTACGAGCAGTACTTC.

This chain links TRBV4-1 with TRBJ1-2; 9 nucleotides match TRBD1. The germline V gene has CDR1 MGHRA and CDR2 YSYEKL. After removal of 1 base from V and 6 bases from J, the junction contained 9 bases not matched to a gene. The CDR3 spans 16 residues. CDR3 sequence: CASSQVSGTGNHGYTF. CDR3 bases: TGCGCCAGCAGCCAAGTCTCCGGGACAGGGAACCATGGCTACACCTTC.

The chain has TRBV11-2 and TRBJ1-1; a weak D match, TRBD1 (5 bases). This CDR3 spans 15 amino acids. Trimming stripped 4 bases from V and 7 bases from J, with 19 bases between. Per germline, CDR1 SGHAT and CDR2 FQNNGV. This chain's CDR3 is CASSSDYWGGGEAFF. The CDR3 DNA follows: TGTGCCAGCAGCTCCGACTACTGGGGTGGGGGTGAAGCTTTCTTT.

The chain joins TRBV4-2 to TRBJ1-1; 8 nucleotides match TRBD1. V lost 0 bases and J lost 0; bases outside the gene matches: 9. The germline V gene encodes CDR1 LGHNA and CDR2 YNFKEQ. The CDR3 is 18 amino acids. The CDR3 DNA reads as TGTGCCAGCAGCCAAGAGGTAGGGCAGGGGGCCTTGAACACTGAAGCTTTCTTT. It translates to CASSQEVGQGALNTEAFF.

The V and J genes are TRBV6-5 and TRBJ2-7, with a tentative D call TRBD2 (5 bases). Deletions cut 2 bases from V and 3 bases from J, with 11 bases between. The CDR3 covers 14 residues. Germline-derived CDR1 and CDR2 are MNHEY and SVGAGI. The CDR3 sequence is CASSYGRAGYEQYF. The CDR3, as DNA: TGTGCCAGCAGTTACGGACGGGCGGGCTACGAGCAGTACTTC.

Only one count was recorded for this clone. Other DNA sequences from this sample encode an identical CDR3 as well. The chain links TRBV5-1 to TRBJ2-5; weak D call: TRBD2 (6 bases). Trimming cost V 7 bases and J 5 bases, with 6 bases left between them. The CDR3 spans 10 residues. The V gene's germline CDR1 is SGHRS and CDR2 YFSETQ. The CDR3 is CASRGETQYF. The CDR3 bases are TGCGCCAGCCGGGGGGAGACCCAGTACTTC.

On this clone itself: The same CDR3 can be traced to other DNA sequences in this sample. This chain uses TRBV4-1 with TRBJ2-1; D is perhaps TRBD2 (6 bases). V was cut by 0 bases and J by 7 bases, with 7 bases left in between. Germline V gives CDR1 MGHRA, CDR2 YSYEKL. The CDR3 totals 13 residues. This CDR3 is CASSQEGLNEQFF. The CDR3 DNA is TGCGCCAGCAGCCAAGAGGGACTTAATGAGCAGTTCTTC.

This clone was found once. Other DNA sequences in the same sample also yield this CDR3. The J gene is TRBJ2-1, the V gene TRBV11-2; either TRBD1 or TRBD2 may fit D (5 bases each). V was pared by 4 bases and J by 4 bases, with 11 bases between. This CDR3 region has 14 residues. The germline V gene encodes CDR1 SGHAT and CDR2 FQNNGV. The CDR3 loop reads CASSSRDRYNEQFF. CDR3 DNA: TGTGCCAGCAGCTCCAGGGACCGATACAATGAGCAGTTCTTC.

The chain has TRBV5-1 and TRBJ1-4; the match to TRBD1 covers 11 bases. From germline, CDR1 is SGHRS and CDR2 YFSETQ. This CDR3 has 16 residues. Losses at the gene ends were 3 bases for V and 9 bases for J; bases not matched to a gene: 10. The CDR3 reads CASSSQPGQGVQKLFF. CDR3 DNA sequence: TGCGCCAGCAGCTCACAACCGGGACAGGGGGTTCAAAAACTGTTTTTT.

The chain recombines TRBV11-2 with TRBJ2-7, with TRBD2 matching over 9 bases. This CDR3 contains 17 residues. Per the germline V gene, CDR1 is SGHAT and CDR2 is FQNNGV. Trimming cost V 1 base and J 0 bases; bases outside gene matches: 7. The CDR3 here is CASSLGLAGYISYEQYF. CDR3 DNA: TGTGCCAGCAGCTTAGGGCTAGCGGGATACATCTCCTACGAGCAGTACTTC. Drawing the rest from reference TRBV11-2 and TRBJ2-7, the complete variable domain is EAGVAQSPRYKIIEKRQSVAFWCNPISGHATLYWYQQILGQGPKLLIQFQNNGVVDDSQLPKDRFSAERLKGVDSTLKIQPAKLEDSAVYLCASSLGLAGYISYEQYFGPGTRLTVT.

V gene TRBV7-9 combines with J gene TRBJ2-7; 8 bases are shared with TRBD2. J lost 5 bases, V lost 6 bases, and 15 bases had no gene match. The CDR3 spans 16 residues. The germline CDR1 and CDR2 sequences are SEHNR and FQNEAQ (reference sequence). CDR3 in amino acids: CASSTGPTPGLDEQYF. The CDR3, as DNA: TGTGCCAGCAGTACCGGGCCGACCCCGGGACTAGACGAGCAGTACTTC.

The V call is TRBV7-9, the J call TRBJ1-1, with D perhaps TRBD1 (6 bases). This CDR3 is built from 17 residues. Trimming shortened V by 4 bases and J by 2 bases, and 20 bases separated the two germline ends. From germline, CDR1 is SEHNR and CDR2 FQNEAQ (reference sequence). CDR3 sequence (DNA): TGTGCCAGCAGCTCTAGACAGGATCAGCTCGGAAACACTGAAGCTTTCTTT. Its protein product is CASSSRQDQLGNTEAFF.

The rearrangement joins TRBV7-6 to TRBJ2-7, with D tentatively TRBD1 (7 bases). This CDR3 is 16 amino acids long. The ends were cut back, 5 bases at V and 0 bases at J, with 17 bases in the middle. Germline loops: CDR1 SGHVS, CDR2 FNYEAQ. As DNA, the CDR3 is TGTGCCAGCAGCCCAGAAAGGAGGGGGCGCTCCTACGAGCAGTACTTC. Its protein product is CASSPERRGRSYEQYF.

V gene TRBV27 combines with J gene TRBJ2-7; 9 positions match TRBD1. The CDR3 has 16 residues. J gave up 7 bases and V 5 bases, and 15 bases lay outside the gene matches. Germline-derived CDR1 and CDR2 are MNHEY and SMNVEV (reference sequence). CDR3 protein: CASSPSPGQGLREQYF. CDR3 in DNA: TGTGCCAGCAGTCCAAGCCCGGGACAGGGTCTTCGGGAGCAGTACTTC.

The gene calls are TRBV19 and TRBJ1-1; D remains unclear. The germline V gene encodes CDR1 LNHDA and CDR2 SQIVND (reference sequence). CDR3 length: 11 amino acids. With 6 bases removed from V and 5 bases from J, the gap between germline ends came to 7 bases. CDR3 in amino acids: CASSLMTEAFF. Here the CDR3 DNA reads TGTGCCAGTAGCCTCATGACTGAAGCTTTCTTT.

The chain joins TRBV11-3 to TRBJ2-7, with a tentative D call TRBD1 (6 bases). Germline V gives CDR1 SGHNT, CDR2 YENEEA. Between the trimmed V and J ends, which lost 4 bases and 6 bases, there was a span of 13 bases. This CDR3 comprises 13 residues. The CDR3 protein is CASSSGTSSEQYF. The DNA of the CDR3 is TGTGCCAGCAGCTCCGGGACATCTAGCGAGCAGTACTTC.

The chain combines TRBV4-1 with TRBJ2-1, with D tentatively TRBD1 (6 bases). The V end lost 3 bases, the J end lost 4 bases, and 7 bases lay between the germline ends. CDR1 is MGHRA and CDR2 is YSYEKL in the germline V gene. CDR3 length: 13 amino acids. CDR3 residues: CASSQRGYNEQFF. CDR3 bases: TGCGCCAGCAGCCAGAGGGGGTACAATGAGCAGTTCTTC.

The chain is built from TRBV4-1 and TRBJ2-5; D unclear. Germline CDR1 MGHRA, CDR2 YSYEKL. CDR3 length: 16 residues. Between the trimmed V and J ends, which lost 6 bases and 2 bases, there was a span of 19 bases. CDR3 amino acids: CASSRPAFGPQETQYF. The CDR3 nucleotides are TGCGCCAGCAGTCGACCCGCTTTCGGGCCTCAAGAGACCCAGTACTTC.

This chain links TRBV4-1 with TRBJ1-3; D is ambiguous. The CDR3 is 17 amino acids. CDR1 MGHRA and CDR2 YSYEKL come from the germline V gene. V was clipped by 0 bases and J by 0 bases, with 12 bases between them. The CDR3 coding sequence is TGCGCCAGCAGCCAAGACATTGGACGGTTCTCTGGAAACACCATATATTTT. Translating it yields CASSQDIGRFSGNTIYF.

This clone was detected once. The chain links TRBV5-1 to TRBJ1-2; 9 bases map to TRBD1. The germline V gene encodes CDR1 SGHRS and CDR2 YFSETQ. The length of the CDR3 is 15 residues. V lost 4 bases, J lost 4 bases, and 8 bases stayed unmatched. CDR3 protein: CASSTLDRGIYGYTF. CDR3 sequence (DNA): TGCGCCAGCAGCACCCTGGACAGGGGAATCTATGGCTACACCTTC.